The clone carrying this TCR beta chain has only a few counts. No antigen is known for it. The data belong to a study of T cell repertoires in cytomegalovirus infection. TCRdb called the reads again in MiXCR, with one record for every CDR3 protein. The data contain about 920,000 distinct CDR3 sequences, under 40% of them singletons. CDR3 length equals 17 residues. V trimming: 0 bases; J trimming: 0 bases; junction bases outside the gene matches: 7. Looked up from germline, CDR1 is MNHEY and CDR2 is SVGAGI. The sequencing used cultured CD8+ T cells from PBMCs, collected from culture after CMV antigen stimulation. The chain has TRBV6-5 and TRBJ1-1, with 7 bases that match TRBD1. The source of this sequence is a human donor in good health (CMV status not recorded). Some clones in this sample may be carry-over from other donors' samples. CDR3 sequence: CASSYSGTDVMNTEAFF. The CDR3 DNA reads TGTGCCAGCAGTTACTCAGGGACAGACGTGATGAACACTGAAGCTTTCTTT.